This section outlines one TCR beta chain sequence together with its context. Its antigen is not known. During the collection period, no donor immune events like infections were recorded. The data stem from a study of identifying expanded T cells in peripheral blood. Whole-study findings and limits: Variance in clone template counts between roughly two-week samples significantly increased with total template count across all healthy donors.

The germline V gene has CDR1 SQVTM and CDR2 ANQGSEA. The CDR3 is 13 amino acids. V trimming: 6 bases; J trimming: 5 bases; junction bases outside the gene matches: 7. The assay was immunoSEQ multiplex PCR, and TCRdb's table has in-frame clones only and misses some. The repertoire holds about 90,000 clones, with around 88% as singletons. Sample: blood. The chain employs TRBV29-1 and TRBJ1-1; 9 bases line up with TRBD1. This receptor was identified in a person aged 18 to 75 in good health. CDR3 region: CSVDDRGRTEAFF. The CDR3 DNA follows: TGCAGCGTCGATGACAGGGGGAGGACTGAAGCTTTCTTT.